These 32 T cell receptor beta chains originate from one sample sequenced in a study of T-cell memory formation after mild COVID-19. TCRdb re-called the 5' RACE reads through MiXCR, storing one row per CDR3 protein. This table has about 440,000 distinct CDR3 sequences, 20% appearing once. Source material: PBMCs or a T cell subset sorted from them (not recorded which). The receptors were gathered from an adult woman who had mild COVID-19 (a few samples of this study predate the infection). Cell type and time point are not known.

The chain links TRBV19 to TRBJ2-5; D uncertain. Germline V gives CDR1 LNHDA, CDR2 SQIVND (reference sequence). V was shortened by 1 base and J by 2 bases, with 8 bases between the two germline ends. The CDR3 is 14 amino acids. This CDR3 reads CASSIVGNQETQYF. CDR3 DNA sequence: TGTGCCAGTAGTATAGTAGGAAATCAAGAGACCCAGTACTTC. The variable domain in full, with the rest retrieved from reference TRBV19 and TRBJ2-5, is DGGITQSPKYLFRKEGQNVTLSCEQNLNHDAMYWYRQDPGQGLRLIYYSQIVNDFQKGDIAEGYSVSREKKESFPLTVTSAQKNPTAFYLCASSIVGNQETQYFGPGTRLLVL.

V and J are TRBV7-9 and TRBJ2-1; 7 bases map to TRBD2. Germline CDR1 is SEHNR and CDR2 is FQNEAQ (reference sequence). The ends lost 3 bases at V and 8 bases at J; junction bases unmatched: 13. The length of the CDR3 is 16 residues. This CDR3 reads CASSFHPRGGDHEQFF. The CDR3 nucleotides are TGTGCCAGCAGCTTTCACCCTCGGGGAGGGGACCATGAGCAGTTCTTC.

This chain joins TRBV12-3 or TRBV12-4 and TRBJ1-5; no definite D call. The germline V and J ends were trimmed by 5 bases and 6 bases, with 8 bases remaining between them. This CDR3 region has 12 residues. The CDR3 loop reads CASSRGSQPQHF. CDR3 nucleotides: TGTGCCAGCAGTCGAGGGTCTCAGCCCCAGCATTTT.

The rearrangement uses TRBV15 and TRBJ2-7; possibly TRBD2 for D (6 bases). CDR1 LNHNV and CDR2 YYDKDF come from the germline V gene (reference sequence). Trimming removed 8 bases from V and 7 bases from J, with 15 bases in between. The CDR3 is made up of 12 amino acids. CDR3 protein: CATGVRAGEQYF. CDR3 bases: TGTGCCACCGGTGTCCGGGCGGGGGAGCAGTACTTC.

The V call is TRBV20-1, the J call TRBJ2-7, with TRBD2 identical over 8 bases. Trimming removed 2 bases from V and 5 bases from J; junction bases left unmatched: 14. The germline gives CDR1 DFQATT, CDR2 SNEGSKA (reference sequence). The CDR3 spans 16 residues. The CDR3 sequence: CSARLTSGYSGDEQYF. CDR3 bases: TGCAGTGCTAGACTAACTAGCGGCTACTCCGGGGACGAGCAGTACTTC.

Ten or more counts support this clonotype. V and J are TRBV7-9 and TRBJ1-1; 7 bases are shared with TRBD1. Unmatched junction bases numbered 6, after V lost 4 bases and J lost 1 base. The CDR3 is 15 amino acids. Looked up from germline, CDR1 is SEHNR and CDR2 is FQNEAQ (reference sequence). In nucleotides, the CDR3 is TGTGCCAGCAGCTACGACAGGGATCGGAACACTGAAGCTTTCTTT. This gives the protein CASSYDRDRNTEAFF. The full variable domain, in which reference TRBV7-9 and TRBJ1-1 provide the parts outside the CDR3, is DTGVSQNPRHKITKRGQNVTFRCDPISEHNRLYWYRQTLGQGPEFLTYFQNEAQLEKSRLLSDRFSAERPKGSFSTLEIQRTEQGDSAMYLCASSYDRDRNTEAFFGQGTRLTVV.

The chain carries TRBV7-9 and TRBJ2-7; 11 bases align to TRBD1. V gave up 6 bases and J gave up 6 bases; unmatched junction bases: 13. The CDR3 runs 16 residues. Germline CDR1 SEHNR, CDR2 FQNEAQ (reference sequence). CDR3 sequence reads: CASRPLSGTGGREQYF. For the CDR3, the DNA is TGTGCCAGCAGACCCTTAAGCGGGACAGGGGGGCGCGAGCAGTACTTC.

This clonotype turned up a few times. The CDR3 sequence is CASSLGTSGDPPYEQYF. DNA for the CDR3: TGTGCCAGCAGCCTCGGGACTAGCGGGGACCCTCCCTACGAGCAGTACTTC. The V call is TRBV12-3 or TRBV12-4, the J call TRBJ2-7, with 13 bases lining up with TRBD2. Trimming took 6 bases from V and 2 from J; bases not matched to a gene: 10. The CDR3 is 17 amino acids.

The CDR3 spells CASSQGEGDRGLEQYF. The CDR3 DNA follows: TGTGCCAGCAGCCAAGGAGAAGGCGACAGGGGCCTCGAGCAGTACTTC. The rearrangement uses TRBV4-2 and TRBJ2-7; TRBD1 aligns across 8 bases. With 1 base clipped from V and 6 bases from J, the junction kept 11 bases outside the gene matches. Germline V gene data show CDR1 as LGHNA and CDR2 as YNFKEQ. The CDR3 runs to 16 residues.

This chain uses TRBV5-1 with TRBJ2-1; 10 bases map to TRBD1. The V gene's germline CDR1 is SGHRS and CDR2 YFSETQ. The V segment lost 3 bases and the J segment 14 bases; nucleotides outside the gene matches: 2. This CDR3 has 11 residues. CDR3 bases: TGCGCCAGCAGCTCCGGGACAGGGGAGTTCTTC. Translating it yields CASSSGTGEFF.

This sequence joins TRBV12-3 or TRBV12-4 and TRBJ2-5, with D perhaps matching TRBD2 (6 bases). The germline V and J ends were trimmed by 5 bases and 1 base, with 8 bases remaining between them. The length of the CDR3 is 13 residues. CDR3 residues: CASSRTTQETQYF. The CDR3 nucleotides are TGTGCCAGCAGTCGGACTACCCAAGAGACCCAGTACTTC.

CDR3 DNA sequence: TGCGCCAGCAGTGAGTCGGAGGTCCTCATGACTGGCTACACCTTC. It yields the protein CASSESEVLMTGYTF. The chain joins TRBV10-2 to TRBJ1-2; D unclear. V lost 0 bases and J 7 bases, leaving 15 bases between the germline ends. The V gene's germline CDR1 is WSHSY and CDR2 SAAADI. The CDR3 consists of 15 residues.

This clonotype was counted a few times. The CDR3 bases are TGCAGTGCTAGTGGAGGTAGCGGGACCACAGATACGCAGTATTTT. It codes for CSASGGSGTTDTQYF. The chain couples TRBV20-1 to TRBJ2-3; 8 bases fit TRBD2. Germline V gene lookup returns CDR1 DFQATT and CDR2 SNEGSKA (reference sequence). The V and J ends lost 3 bases and 2 bases, in that order; junction bases with no gene match: 7. The CDR3 sequence is 15 residues long.

CDR3 bases: TGCAGCTGGGGGGACAGCTCTCGGGACGAGCAGTACTTC. It is translated as CSWGDSSRDEQYF. The chain carries TRBV29-1 and TRBJ2-7, with D perhaps matching TRBD1 (7 bases). The germline V and J ends were trimmed by 8 bases and 5 bases, with 19 bases remaining between them. CDR1 and CDR2 from the germline V gene are SQVTM and ANQGSEA. This CDR3 contains 13 residues.

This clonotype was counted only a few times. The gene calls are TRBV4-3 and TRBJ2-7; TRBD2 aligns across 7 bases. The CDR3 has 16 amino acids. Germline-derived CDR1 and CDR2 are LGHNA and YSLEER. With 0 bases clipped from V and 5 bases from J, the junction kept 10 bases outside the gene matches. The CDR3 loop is CASSQDNGGDFHEQYF. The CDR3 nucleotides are TGCGCCAGCAGCCAAGATAATGGGGGGGATTTCCACGAGCAGTACTTC.

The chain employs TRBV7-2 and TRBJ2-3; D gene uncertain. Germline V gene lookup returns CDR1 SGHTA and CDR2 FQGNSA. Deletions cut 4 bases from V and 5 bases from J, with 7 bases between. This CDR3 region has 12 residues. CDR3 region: CASSSRQDTQYF. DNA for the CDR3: TGTGCCAGCAGCTCCCGGCAAGATACGCAGTATTTT. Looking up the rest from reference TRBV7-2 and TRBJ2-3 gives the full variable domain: GAGVSQSPSNKVTEKGKDVELRCDPISGHTALYWYRQSLGQGLEFLIYFQGNSAPDKSGLPSDRFSAERTGGSVSTLTIQRTQQEDSAVYLCASSSRQDTQYFGPGTRLTVL.

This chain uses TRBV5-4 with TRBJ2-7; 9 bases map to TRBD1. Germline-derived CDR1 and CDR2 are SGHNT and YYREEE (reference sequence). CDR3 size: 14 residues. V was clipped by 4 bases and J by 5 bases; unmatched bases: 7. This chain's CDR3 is CASSPQGASNEQYF. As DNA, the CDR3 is TGTGCCAGCAGCCCACAGGGGGCGTCGAACGAGCAGTACTTC. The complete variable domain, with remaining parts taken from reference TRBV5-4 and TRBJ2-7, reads ETGVTQSPTHLIKTRGQQVTLRCSSQSGHNTVSWYQQALGQGPQFIFQYYREEENGRGNFPPRFSGLQFPNYSSELNVNALELDDSALYLCASSPQGASNEQYFGPGTRLTVT.

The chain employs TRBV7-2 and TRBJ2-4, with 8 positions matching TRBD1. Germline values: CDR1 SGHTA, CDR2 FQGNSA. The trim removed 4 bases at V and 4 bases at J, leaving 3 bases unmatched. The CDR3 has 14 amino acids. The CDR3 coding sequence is TGTGCCAGCAGCTCGAGGACAGGGAAAAACATTCAGTACTTC. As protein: CASSSRTGKNIQYF.

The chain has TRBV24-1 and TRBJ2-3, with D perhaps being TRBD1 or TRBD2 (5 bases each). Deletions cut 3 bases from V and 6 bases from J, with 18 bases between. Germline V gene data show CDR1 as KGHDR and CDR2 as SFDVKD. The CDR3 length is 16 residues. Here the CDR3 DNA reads TGTGCCACCAGTGATAGCAGGGATTCCCGCGGGGATACGCAGTATTTT. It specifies CATSDSRDSRGDTQYF.

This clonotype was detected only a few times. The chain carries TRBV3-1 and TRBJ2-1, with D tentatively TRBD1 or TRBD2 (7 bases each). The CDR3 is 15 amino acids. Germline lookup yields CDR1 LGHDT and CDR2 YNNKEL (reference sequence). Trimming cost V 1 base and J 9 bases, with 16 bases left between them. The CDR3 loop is CASSQGQGGVFEQFF. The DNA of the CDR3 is TGTGCCAGCAGCCAAGGTCAGGGGGGGGTCTTTGAGCAGTTCTTC.

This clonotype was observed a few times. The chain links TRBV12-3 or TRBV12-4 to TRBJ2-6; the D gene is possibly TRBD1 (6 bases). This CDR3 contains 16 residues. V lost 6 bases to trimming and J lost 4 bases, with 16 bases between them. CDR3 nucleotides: TGTGCCAGCAGCCCGGGTGGGGGCTCAGGGGCCAACGTCCTGACTTTC. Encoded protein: CASSPGGGSGANVLTF.

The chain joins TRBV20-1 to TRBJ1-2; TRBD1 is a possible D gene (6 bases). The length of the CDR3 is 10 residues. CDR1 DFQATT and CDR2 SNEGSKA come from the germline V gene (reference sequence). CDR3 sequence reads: CSGGVTQGTF. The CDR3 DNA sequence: TGCAGCGGCGGGGTAACCCAGGGGACCTTC.

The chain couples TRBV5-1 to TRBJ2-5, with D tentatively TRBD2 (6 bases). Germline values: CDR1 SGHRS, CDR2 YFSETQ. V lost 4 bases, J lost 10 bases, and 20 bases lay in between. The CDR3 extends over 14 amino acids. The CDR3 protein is CASSPEGTFGDQYF. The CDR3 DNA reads TGCGCCAGCAGCCCAGAGGGGACTTTTGGGGACCAGTACTTC.

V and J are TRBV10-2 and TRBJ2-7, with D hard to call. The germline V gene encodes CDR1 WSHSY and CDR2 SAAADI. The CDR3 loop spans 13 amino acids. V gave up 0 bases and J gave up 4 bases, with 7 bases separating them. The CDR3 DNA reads TGCGCCAGCAGTGAGTCGCCGCGGTACGAGCAGTACTTC. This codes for CASSESPRYEQYF.

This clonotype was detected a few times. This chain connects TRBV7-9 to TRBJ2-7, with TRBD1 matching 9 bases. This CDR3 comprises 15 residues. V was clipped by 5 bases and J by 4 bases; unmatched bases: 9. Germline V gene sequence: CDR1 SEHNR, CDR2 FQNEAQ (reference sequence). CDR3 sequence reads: CASSRAGQGTYEQYF. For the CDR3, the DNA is TGTGCCAGCAGCCGTGCGGGACAGGGAACATACGAGCAGTACTTC.

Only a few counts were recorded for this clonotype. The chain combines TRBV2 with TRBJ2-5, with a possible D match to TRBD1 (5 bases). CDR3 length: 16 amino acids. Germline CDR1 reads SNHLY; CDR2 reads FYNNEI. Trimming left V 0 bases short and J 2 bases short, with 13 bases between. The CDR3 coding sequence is TGTGCCAGCAGTGAAGCGCTTAGGGGTTTACAAGAGACCCAGTACTTC. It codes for CASSEALRGLQETQYF.

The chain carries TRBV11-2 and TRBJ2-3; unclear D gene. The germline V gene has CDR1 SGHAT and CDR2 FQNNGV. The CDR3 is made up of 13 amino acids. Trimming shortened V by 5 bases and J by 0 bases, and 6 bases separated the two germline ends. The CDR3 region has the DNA TGTGCCAGCAGCATACCGAGCACAGATACGCAGTATTTT. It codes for CASSIPSTDTQYF.

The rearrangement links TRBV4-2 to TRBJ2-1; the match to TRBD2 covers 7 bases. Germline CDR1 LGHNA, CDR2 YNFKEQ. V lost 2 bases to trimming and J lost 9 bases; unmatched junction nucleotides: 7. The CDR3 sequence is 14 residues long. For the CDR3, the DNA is TGTGCCAGCAGCCAATTGGCGGGAGTCCTTGAGCAGTTCTTC. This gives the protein CASSQLAGVLEQFF.

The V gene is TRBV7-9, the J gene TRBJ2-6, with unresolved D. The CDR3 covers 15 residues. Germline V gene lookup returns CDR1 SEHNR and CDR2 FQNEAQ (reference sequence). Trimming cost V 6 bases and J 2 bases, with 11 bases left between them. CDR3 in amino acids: CASSFGSTGANVLTF. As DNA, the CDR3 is TGTGCCAGCAGTTTCGGGTCGACTGGGGCCAACGTCCTGACTTTC.

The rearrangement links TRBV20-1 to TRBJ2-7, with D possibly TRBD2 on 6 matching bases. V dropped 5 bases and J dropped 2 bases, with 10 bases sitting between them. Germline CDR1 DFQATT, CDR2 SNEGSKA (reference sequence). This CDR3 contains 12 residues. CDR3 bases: TGCAGTGCTGGGAGGAACCCCTACGAGCAGTACTTC. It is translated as CSAGRNPYEQYF.

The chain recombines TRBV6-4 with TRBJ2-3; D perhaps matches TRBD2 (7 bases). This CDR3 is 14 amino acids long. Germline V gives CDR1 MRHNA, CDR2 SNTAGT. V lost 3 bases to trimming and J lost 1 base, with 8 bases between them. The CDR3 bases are TGTGCCAGCAGTGAAGGGGGGGGCACAGATACGCAGTATTTT. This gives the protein CASSEGGGTDTQYF.

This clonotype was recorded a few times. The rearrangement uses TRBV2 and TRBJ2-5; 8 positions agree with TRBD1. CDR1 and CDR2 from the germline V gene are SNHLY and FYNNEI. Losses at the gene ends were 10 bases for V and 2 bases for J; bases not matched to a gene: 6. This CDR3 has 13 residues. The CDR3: CATSRGQQETQYF. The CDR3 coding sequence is TGTGCCACTTCCAGGGGGCAACAAGAGACCCAGTACTTC.